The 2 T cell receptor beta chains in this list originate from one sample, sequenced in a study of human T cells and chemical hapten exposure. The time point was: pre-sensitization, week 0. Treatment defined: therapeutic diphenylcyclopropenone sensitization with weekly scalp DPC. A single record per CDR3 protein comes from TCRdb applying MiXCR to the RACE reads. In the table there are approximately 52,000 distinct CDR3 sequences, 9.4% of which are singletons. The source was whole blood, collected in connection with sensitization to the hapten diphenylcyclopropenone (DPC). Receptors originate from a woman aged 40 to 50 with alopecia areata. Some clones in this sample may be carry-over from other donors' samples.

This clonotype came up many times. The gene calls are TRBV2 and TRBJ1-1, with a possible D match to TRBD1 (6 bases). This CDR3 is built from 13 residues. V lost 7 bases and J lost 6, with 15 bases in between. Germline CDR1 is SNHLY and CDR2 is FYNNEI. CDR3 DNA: TGTGCCAGCATAAAAGGGGGATTACCTGAAGCTTTCTTT. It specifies CASIKGGLPEAFF.

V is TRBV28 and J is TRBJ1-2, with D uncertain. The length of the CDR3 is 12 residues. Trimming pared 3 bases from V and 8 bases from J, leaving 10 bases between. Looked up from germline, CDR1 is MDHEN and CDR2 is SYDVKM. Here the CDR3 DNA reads TGTGCCAGCAGTTTCAGAGGGAGCGGCTACACCTTC. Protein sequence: CASSFRGSGYTF.